One and the same sample provided the 26 T cell receptor beta chains below, sequenced in a study of blood T cell repertoires in COVID-19. Data came from immunoSEQ multiplex PCR; TCRdb stores just in-frame clones and leaves some out. The profile shows about 140,000 clones, about 80% of them singletons. The sequenced sample consisted of peripheral blood. These TCRs come from a woman of 80 years or more in a cohort sampled during active or convalescent COVID-19.

Regarding this clone: One junction end disagrees with the germline gene, perhaps due to a read error. V usage is TRBV18 and J usage is TRBJ2-1, with TRBD2 identical over 8 bases. This CDR3 contains 15 residues. Per germline, CDR1 KGHSH and CDR2 LQKENI. CDR3 in DNA: TGTACCAGCTCACCATGGACTAGCCCCGGCAATGAGCAGTTCTTC. Its protein is CTSSPWTSPGNEQFF. Filled out from reference TRBV18 and TRBJ2-1, the complete variable domain reads NAGVMQNPRHLVRRRGQEARLRCSPMKGHSHVYWYRQLPEEGLKFMVYLQKENIIDESGMPKERFSAEFPKEGPSILRIQQVVRGDSAAYFCTSSPWTSPGNEQFFGPGTRLTVL.

This chain links TRBV28 with TRBJ1-5; no clear D. CDR3 length: 12 amino acids. V dropped 5 bases and J dropped 1 base, with 3 bases sitting between them. Germline V gene lookup returns CDR1 MDHEN and CDR2 SYDVKM. CDR3 sequence (DNA): TGTGCCAGCAGTCGGAGCAATCAGCCCCAGCATTTT. It yields the protein CASSRSNQPQHF.

The chain employs TRBV19 and TRBJ2-1; 10 bases fit TRBD2. The CDR3 is 16 amino acids. Germline trimming cut 7 bases from V and 6 bases from J; bases unmatched to any gene: 12. Germline V CDR1 and CDR2: LNHDA, SQIVND (reference sequence). The DNA of the CDR3 is TGTGCCAGTACCAGAGCGGGGGGGCCTACTTCCAATGAGCAGTTCTTC. Protein: CASTRAGGPTSNEQFF.

The rearrangement links TRBV19 to TRBJ1-2, with D possibly TRBD1 on 5 matching bases. CDR3 length: 15 residues. The V gene's germline CDR1 is LNHDA and CDR2 SQIVND (reference sequence). V gave up 7 bases and J gave up 0 bases, with 15 bases separating them. The CDR3 spells CASIAYRTSNYGYTF. The CDR3 DNA is TGTGCCAGTATTGCTTACAGGACGTCTAACTATGGCTACACCTTC.

V is TRBV7-2 and J is TRBJ2-3, with 9 nucleotides matching TRBD2. The junction had 10 bases not matched to a gene; V was cut back by 4 bases and J by 8 bases. Germline CDR1 SGHTA, CDR2 FQGNSA. This CDR3 contains 15 residues. CDR3 coding DNA: TGTGCCAGCAGCTCTTTAGGCGGGGGGGCGGTTACGCAGTATTTT. Encoded protein: CASSSLGGGAVTQYF.

The rearrangement joins TRBV11-2 to TRBJ1-1; D may be TRBD1 (5 bases). CDR1 and CDR2 from the germline V gene are SGHAT and FQNNGV. V was pared by 3 bases and J by 0 bases, with 11 bases between. The CDR3 extends over 15 amino acids. The CDR3 nucleotides read TGTGCCAGCAGCTTTTCGGGGGACGTGAACACTGAAGCTTTCTTT. This sequence encodes CASSFSGDVNTEAFF.

This sequence joins TRBV9 and TRBJ2-1, with 8 bases that match TRBD2. CDR1 and CDR2 (germline): SGDLS, YYNGEE. The CDR3 loop spans 16 amino acids. After removal of 4 bases from V and 6 bases from J, the junction contained 12 bases not matched to a gene. CDR3 DNA sequence: TGTGCCAGCAGCCCCTCCGGGACTAGAATGTTCAATGAGCAGTTCTTC. It is translated as CASSPSGTRMFNEQFF.

In its sample, this clone was seen once. This chain links TRBV2 with TRBJ2-5; no firm D call. This CDR3 spans 13 amino acids. Trimming took 3 bases from V and 0 from J, leaving 5 bases between them. CDR1 SNHLY and CDR2 FYNNEI come from the germline V gene. Here the CDR3 reads CASSDNHQETQYF. The CDR3 DNA is TGTGCCAGCAGTGATAATCACCAAGAGACCCAGTACTTC.

The gene calls are TRBV24-1 and TRBJ2-3; tentative D call: TRBD2 (6 bases). Germline V CDR1 and CDR2: KGHDR, SFDVKD. Deletions cut 1 base from V and 1 base from J, with 8 bases between. The CDR3 covers 15 residues. The CDR3 bases are TGTGCCACCAGTGATTTTGGCGGGGGCACAGATACGCAGTATTTT. Translating it yields CATSDFGGGTDTQYF.

The genes are TRBV4-2 and TRBJ2-6; D ambiguous. V dropped 4 bases and J dropped 0 bases, with 10 bases sitting between them. Germline CDR1 is LGHNA and CDR2 is YNFKEQ. CDR3 size: 16 residues. CDR3 coding DNA: TGTGCCAGCAGCCCATACAGAAACTCTGGGGCCAACGTCCTGACTTTC. Protein product: CASSPYRNSGANVLTF.

J is TRBJ2-1 and V is TRBV25-1, with 12 bases fitting TRBD2. This CDR3 comprises 15 residues. Trimming took 4 bases from V and 9 from J; bases not matched to a gene: 7. Per germline, CDR1 MGHDK and CDR2 SYGVNS. The CDR3 sequence: CASSGSSGGASEQFF. The CDR3 coding sequence is TGTGCCAGCAGTGGTTCTAGCGGGGGGGCAAGTGAGCAGTTCTTC.

V usage is TRBV3-1 (or the pseudogene TRBV3-2) and J usage is TRBJ2-3, with 9 nucleotides matching TRBD2. Trimming took 11 bases from V and 1 from J; bases not matched to a gene: 7. This CDR3 spans 14 amino acids. Germline V gene sequence: CDR1 LGHDT, CDR2 YNNKEL (reference sequence). The CDR3 DNA reads TGTGCCGCAGGGGCTAGCGGGGGCACAGATACGCAGTATTTT. Protein product: CAAGASGGTDTQYF.

The V call is TRBV4-1, the J call TRBJ1-4; no clear D gene. CDR1 and CDR2 (germline): MGHRA, YSYEKL. The CDR3 consists of 16 residues. V lost 4 bases and J 0 bases, leaving 12 bases between the germline ends. CDR3 protein: CASSPRVASTNEKLFF. The DNA of the CDR3 is TGCGCCAGCAGCCCCCGGGTGGCATCAACTAATGAAAAACTGTTTTTT.

The rearrangement joins TRBV28 to TRBJ2-5; D might be TRBD2 (5 bases). Trimming removed 2 bases at V and 7 bases at J, with 11 bases between. The CDR3 runs 13 residues. Germline CDR1 MDHEN, CDR2 SYDVKM. The CDR3, as DNA: TGTGCCAGCAGTTTACAGTACCGGGGGACCCAGTACTTC. It specifies CASSLQYRGTQYF.

V gene TRBV29-1 combines with J gene TRBJ1-2, with D possibly TRBD1 on 6 matching bases. The CDR3 is 12 residues long. Trimming pared 4 bases from V and 8 bases from J, leaving 14 bases between. CDR1 SQVTM and CDR2 ANQGSEA come from the germline V gene. The CDR3 spells CSVGTGQRGYTF. The CDR3 region has the DNA TGCAGCGTTGGAACAGGACAGCGCGGCTACACCTTC. The full variable domain, its missing parts supplied by reference TRBV29-1 and TRBJ1-2, is SAVISQKPSRDICQRGTSLTIQCQVDSQVTMMFWYRQQPGQSLTLIATANQGSEATYESGFVIDKFPISRPNLTFSTLTVSNMSPEDSSIYLCSVGTGQRGYTFGSGTRLTVV.

The chain joins TRBV28 to TRBJ2-3; a possible D gene is TRBD2 (5 bases). The CDR3 totals 15 residues. Germline CDR1 reads MDHEN; CDR2 reads SYDVKM. Trimming left V 8 bases short and J 0 bases short, with 15 bases between. CDR3 DNA: TGTGCCAGCCATTCCCCGGGGTTAAGCACAGATACGCAGTATTTT. Protein: CASHSPGLSTDTQYF. Combining the CDR3 with reference TRBV28 and TRBJ2-3 gives the whole variable domain DVKVTQSSRYLVKRTGEKVFLECVQDMDHENMFWYRQDPGLGLRLIYFSYDVKMKEKGDIPEGYSVSREKKERFSLILESASTNQTSMYLCASHSPGLSTDTQYFGPGTRLTVL.

The V gene is TRBV23-1, the J gene TRBJ1-5; D ambiguous. TRBV23-1 is marked as an open reading frame, function uncertain. The CDR3 is 13 residues long. The V end lost 4 bases, the J end lost 6 bases, and 10 bases lay between the germline ends. DNA of the CDR3: TGCGCCAGCAGTCGGTATCGCGGTCAGCCCCAGCATTTT. It codes for CASSRYRGQPQHF.

The rearrangement uses TRBV7-9 and TRBJ1-2; 7 nucleotides match TRBD1. V lost 5 bases and J lost 5; bases outside the gene matches: 14. CDR1 is SEHNR and CDR2 is FQNEAQ in the germline V gene (reference sequence). CDR3 length equals 16 residues. This chain's CDR3 is CASSLYEGQLLYGYTF. The CDR3 DNA reads TGTGCCAGCAGCCTTTACGAGGGACAGCTCCTATATGGCTACACCTTC.

The chain links TRBV5-1 to TRBJ2-7; TRBD1 matches 9 bases. The germline V gene has CDR1 SGHRS and CDR2 YFSETQ. The J segment lost 7 bases and the V segment lost 0 bases, leaving 8 bases of the junction unmatched. The CDR3 totals 15 residues. The CDR3: CASSLGGTGTEEQYF. CDR3 DNA sequence: TGCGCCAGCAGCTTGGGTGGGACAGGGACGGAGGAGCAGTACTTC.

As to this clone: The sample contains more than one DNA sequence encoding this CDR3. The CDR3 bases are TGTGCCAGCAGCCCCGACAGGGCTGGATATGGCTACACCTTC. Its protein product is CASSPDRAGYGYTF. V is TRBV9 and J is TRBJ1-2; TRBD1 matches 7 bases. V was clipped by 4 bases and J by 5 bases; unmatched bases: 8. This CDR3 has 14 amino acids. CDR1 SGDLS and CDR2 YYNGEE come from the germline V gene.

The V gene is TRBV24-1, the J gene TRBJ1-5; 7 nucleotides agree with TRBD1. The CDR3 consists of 18 residues. CDR1 is KGHDR, CDR2 SFDVKD, per germline. J gave up 0 bases and V 8 bases, and 15 bases lay outside the gene matches. Here the CDR3 DNA reads TGTGCCACCATTCAGGGGGGTAAGTCCGCTTATAGCAATCAGCCCCAGCATTTT. Its protein is CATIQGGKSAYSNQPQHF.

The V gene is TRBV6-2 or TRBV6-3, the J gene TRBJ2-1, with 8 bases fitting TRBD1. V lost 2 bases to trimming and J lost 6 bases; unmatched junction nucleotides: 9. Looked up from germline, CDR1 is MNHEY and CDR2 is SVGEGT. There are 16 residues in the CDR3. Here the CDR3 reads CASSYVPGGGLNEQFF. For the CDR3, the DNA is TGTGCCAGCAGTTACGTTCCAGGGGGCGGCCTCAATGAGCAGTTCTTC.

This clone was recorded once. This chain joins TRBV7-3 and TRBJ2-6; a possible D gene is TRBD1 (6 bases). Trimming took 5 bases from V and 0 from J, leaving 20 bases between them. This CDR3 contains 19 residues. The germline V gene has CDR1 SGHTA and CDR2 FQGTGA. CDR3: CASSPTGNRGGSGANVLTF. The DNA for the CDR3 is TGTGCCAGCAGCCCCACAGGGAATCGTGGAGGCTCTGGGGCCAACGTCCTGACTTTC. Using reference TRBV7-3 and TRBJ2-6 for the parts outside the CDR3, the full variable domain is GAGVSQTPSNKVTEKGKYVELRCDPISGHTALYWYRQSLGQGPEFLIYFQGTGAADDSGLPNDRFFAVRPEGSVSTLKIQRTERGDSAVYLCASSPTGNRGGSGANVLTFGAGSRLTVL.

This chain joins TRBV29-1 and TRBJ1-3, with TRBD1 as a possible D gene (5 bases). Trimming left V 2 bases short and J 0 bases short, with 11 bases between. CDR3 length equals 15 residues. CDR1 is SQVTM and CDR2 is ANQGSEA in the germline V gene. The CDR3 region has the DNA TGCAGCGTTGAACCGGACGACAGCTCTGGAAACACCATATATTTT. As protein: CSVEPDDSSGNTIYF.

The V call is TRBV28, the J call TRBJ1-2; maybe TRBD1 (6 bases). Germline loops: CDR1 MDHEN, CDR2 SYDVKM. This CDR3 comprises 17 residues. Deletions cut 4 bases from V and 4 bases from J, with 22 bases between. Here the CDR3 reads CASSSGDQTGNLYGYTF. CDR3 nucleotide sequence: TGTGCCAGCAGTTCTGGGGACCAGACAGGAAACCTCTATGGCTACACCTTC.

Points on this clone: The sample holds other DNA sequences that translate to the same CDR3. The V gene is TRBV5-1, the J gene TRBJ1-6; D not resolved. The germline V gene encodes CDR1 SGHRS and CDR2 YFSETQ. There are 13 residues in the CDR3. Trimming removed 0 bases at V and 8 bases at J, with 6 bases between. DNA for the CDR3: TGCGCCAGCAGCTTGGACCGAGATTCACCCCTCCACTTT. This encodes CASSLDRDSPLHF.